These T cell receptor beta chains were read from a single sample in a study of lymphopenia after photon versus proton radiotherapy. Profiled with immunoSEQ multiplex PCR; TCRdb holds only in-frame clones, not every one. The table records over 15,000 clones, more than 85% of them present only once. Sample: peripheral blood, taken from a patient treated with proton-based radiotherapy. Receptor source: a man between 65 and 85 years old with pancreatic cancer. CDR3s include the opening cysteine and the closing phenylalanine or tryptophan. Each record gives: V gene, D gene, J gene, CDR3 length, CDR3 protein. D genes are given only for firm matches.

V gene: TRBV5-1
D gene: TRBD1
J gene: TRBJ1-2
CDR3 length: 11
CDR3 protein: CASSSLTGYTF

V gene: TRBV5-1
D gene: TRBD2
J gene: TRBJ2-2
CDR3 length: 16
CDR3 protein: CASTLAGGRSTGELFF

V gene: TRBV7-2
D gene: NA
J gene: TRBJ1-5
CDR3 length: 15
CDR3 protein: CASSAQGVGGQPQHF

V gene: TRBV7-9
D gene: TRBD1
J gene: TRBJ2-7
CDR3 length: 15
CDR3 protein: CASSLRDSGIYEQYF

V gene: TRBV7-7
D gene: NA
J gene: TRBJ2-1
CDR3 length: 13
CDR3 protein: CASSSQLDAEQFF

V gene: TRBV19
D gene: TRBD1
J gene: TRBJ2-7
CDR3 length: 14
CDR3 protein: CASRPGQGPYEQYF

V gene: TRBV20-1
D gene: NA
J gene: TRBJ2-7
CDR3 length: 10
CDR3 protein: CSAPNYEQYF

V gene: TRBV30
D gene: TRBD2
J gene: TRBJ2-4
CDR3 length: 14
CDR3 protein: CAWSEGLAGDIQYF

V gene: TRBV30
D gene: NA
J gene: TRBJ2-7
CDR3 length: 12
CDR3 protein: CAWSEDTGEQYF

V gene: TRBV6-5
D gene: TRBD1
J gene: TRBJ1-2
CDR3 length: 15
CDR3 protein: CASSYSRQGRAGYTF

V gene: TRBV6-1
D gene: TRBD1
J gene: TRBJ1-5
CDR3 length: 16
CDR3 protein: CASSEAVTGGNQPQHF

V gene: TRBV10-1
D gene: NA
J gene: TRBJ2-7
CDR3 length: 14
CDR3 protein: CASSESRSSYEQYF

V gene: TRBV23-1
D gene: NA
J gene: TRBJ2-7
CDR3 length: 17
CDR3 protein: CASSHLQGSGSSYEQYF

V gene: TRBV5-1
D gene: NA
J gene: TRBJ1-1
CDR3 length: 14
CDR3 protein: CASSSGLLESEAFF

V gene: TRBV28
D gene: NA
J gene: TRBJ2-5
CDR3 length: 13
CDR3 protein: CASSFGHEETQYF

V gene: TRBV4-2
D gene: NA
J gene: TRBJ2-4
CDR3 length: 16
CDR3 protein: CASSQEGGAPQLARYF

V gene: TRBV6-6
D gene: TRBD1
J gene: TRBJ1-1
CDR3 length: 15
CDR3 protein: CASSYPRGGESEAFF

V gene: TRBV30
D gene: TRBD2
J gene: TRBJ2-2
CDR3 length: 16
CDR3 protein: CAWSVRGSGVHRELFF

V gene: TRBV30
D gene: TRBD2
J gene: TRBJ2-7
CDR3 length: 12
CDR3 protein: CAWTRGAGEQYF

V gene: TRBV9
D gene: TRBD2
J gene: TRBJ2-3
CDR3 length: 14
CDR3 protein: CASSMRLAPDTQYF

V gene: TRBV19
D gene: NA
J gene: TRBJ2-5
CDR3 length: 14
CDR3 protein: CASSMGGAWETQYF

V gene: TRBV7-3
D gene: TRBD1
J gene: TRBJ2-2
CDR3 length: 16
CDR3 protein: CASSQTGGVDTGELFF

V gene: TRBV19
D gene: NA
J gene: TRBJ1-4
CDR3 length: 18
CDR3 protein: CASTVRAGWSRTNEKLFF

V gene: TRBV30
D gene: NA
J gene: TRBJ1-5
CDR3 length: 12
CDR3 protein: CAWSVSGVPQHF

V gene: TRBV5-1
D gene: NA
J gene: TRBJ2-2
CDR3 length: 14
CDR3 protein: CASSFHPNTGELFF

V gene: TRBV2
D gene: NA
J gene: TRBJ1-3
CDR3 length: 14
CDR3 protein: CASSGSASGNTIYF

V gene: TRBV10-1
D gene: NA
J gene: TRBJ2-2
CDR3 length: 13
CDR3 protein: CAVGTPNTGELFF

V gene: TRBV2
D gene: NA
J gene: TRBJ1-2
CDR3 length: 13
CDR3 protein: CASSAQGSYGYTF

V gene: TRBV6-4
D gene: TRBD2
J gene: TRBJ2-5
CDR3 length: 12
CDR3 protein: CARPGGRETQYF

V gene: TRBV4-1
D gene: NA
J gene: TRBJ1-2
CDR3 length: 13
CDR3 protein: CASSLQGNDGYTF

V gene: TRBV30
D gene: TRBD2
J gene: TRBJ2-3
CDR3 length: 15
CDR3 protein: CAWSLGGGAADTQYF

V gene: TRBV19
D gene: NA
J gene: TRBJ1-1
CDR3 length: 16
CDR3 protein: CASSIQAGTVNTEAFF

V gene: TRBV11-1
D gene: NA
J gene: TRBJ1-1
CDR3 length: 14
CDR3 protein: CASSLGPNRAEAFF

V gene: TRBV27
D gene: NA
J gene: TRBJ1-2
CDR3 length: 13
CDR3 protein: CASSFGTNYGYTF

V gene: TRBV6-6
D gene: NA
J gene: TRBJ1-6
CDR3 length: 14
CDR3 protein: CASSYRDSNSPLHF

V gene: TRBV9
D gene: NA
J gene: TRBJ2-1
CDR3 length: 14
CDR3 protein: CASSVSLESDEQFF

V gene: TRBV9
D gene: NA
J gene: TRBJ2-1
CDR3 length: 15
CDR3 protein: CASSVGGGTYNEQFF

V gene: TRBV6-5
D gene: NA
J gene: TRBJ1-1
CDR3 length: 14
CDR3 protein: CASSLQRGDTEAFF

V gene: TRBV5-1
D gene: NA
J gene: TRBJ2-1
CDR3 length: 12
CDR3 protein: CASSLDRDTSFF

V gene: TRBV11-2
D gene: NA
J gene: TRBJ1-6
CDR3 length: 15
CDR3 protein: CASSLTVGYNSPLHF

V gene: TRBV12-5
D gene: TRBD1
J gene: TRBJ2-5
CDR3 length: 16
CDR3 protein: CASGRYAGGATETQYF

V gene: TRBV5-5
D gene: NA
J gene: TRBJ2-3
CDR3 length: 11
CDR3 protein: CASSPQDTQYF

V gene: TRBV7-9
D gene: TRBD2
J gene: TRBJ2-5
CDR3 length: 15
CDR3 protein: CASSLPRGGQETQYF

V gene: TRBV5-1
D gene: TRBD1
J gene: TRBJ1-6
CDR3 length: 14
CDR3 protein: CASSMGQGASPLHF

V gene: TRBV7-2
D gene: TRBD1
J gene: TRBJ1-5
CDR3 length: 14
CDR3 protein: CASSVTGWGQPQHF